One and the same sample provided the 8 T cell receptor beta chains below, sequenced in a study of T cell repertoires in cytomegalovirus infection. In TCRdb, the reads were re-called with MiXCR into one record per CDR3 protein. This sample carries 150,000 to 200,000 distinct CDR3 sequences, approximately 15% of them seen once, and the ten largest clones take 25% to 30%. The sequenced sample consisted of PBMCs. These receptors all come from a human donor in good health (CMV status not recorded). Some clones in this sample may be carry-over from other donors' samples.

The rearrangement joins TRBV6-6 to TRBJ1-1, with D tentatively TRBD1 (6 bases). Germline CDR1 MNHNY, CDR2 SVGAGI (reference sequence). The CDR3 consists of 15 residues. Between the trimmed V and J ends, which lost 5 bases and 1 base, there was a span of 14 bases. The DNA for the CDR3 is TGTGCCAGCAGTCGCAGCCAGGGGAGGAACACTGAAGCTTTCTTT. Translation gives CASSRSQGRNTEAFF.

The chain carries TRBV28 and TRBJ2-7; D is possibly TRBD2 (7 bases). This CDR3 has 13 residues. CDR1 and CDR2 from the germline V gene are MDHEN and SYDVKM. V was shortened by 7 bases and J by 7 bases, with 17 bases between the two germline ends. For the CDR3, the DNA is TGTGCCAGCAAGTTCCCGGGGGGCGGGGAGCAGTACTTC. Protein product: CASKFPGGGEQYF.

The chain is built from TRBV27 and TRBJ2-3, with D possibly matching TRBD1 (5 bases). The V gene lost 8 bases and the J gene lost 0 bases, with 15 bases spanning the gap. The CDR3 is made up of 15 amino acids. Per the germline V gene, CDR1 is MNHEY and CDR2 is SMNVEV (reference sequence). For the CDR3, the DNA is TGTGCCAGCTGGGGCGGAGCGCGGAGCACAGATACGCAGTATTTT. Translating it yields CASWGGARSTDTQYF.

In this sample, this clonotype turned up a few times. The V and J genes are TRBV20-1 and TRBJ2-3; TRBD1 matches at 9 bases. The ends lost 2 bases at V and 4 bases at J; junction bases unmatched: 13. The CDR3 has 17 amino acids. Germline CDR1 is DFQATT and CDR2 is SNEGSKA (reference sequence). CDR3 amino acids: CSARSRDREGGPDTQYF. CDR3 nucleotide sequence: TGCAGTGCTAGATCGAGGGACAGGGAGGGTGGGCCAGATACGCAGTATTTT.

As regards this clonotype: A much larger clone differs by one base, so this may be a read error. Here the CDR3 omits its conserved ending phenylalanine or tryptophan, so a read error is the likely source. This CDR3 is CASSSDSNYGYTV. CDR3 bases: TGTGCCAGCAGCTCGGACAGCAACTATGGCTACACCGTC. The chain employs TRBV11-1 and TRBJ1-2; weak D call: TRBD1 (6 bases). There are 13 residues in the CDR3. The germline gives CDR1 SGHAT, CDR2 FQDESV (reference sequence). Between the trimmed V and J ends, which lost 4 bases and 2 bases, there was a span of 8 bases.

Ten or more counts support this clonotype. The chain uses TRBV7-3 and TRBJ2-3; 7 bases align to TRBD2. Germline loops: CDR1 SGHTA, CDR2 FQGTGA. This CDR3 has 16 amino acids. J was trimmed by 0 bases and V by 5 bases; bases with no gene match: 8. The CDR3 loop is CASSLSQAGSTDTQYF. The CDR3 coding sequence is TGTGCCAGCAGCCTATCCCAAGCGGGGAGCACAGATACGCAGTATTTT.

The chain uses TRBV12-3 or TRBV12-4 and TRBJ1-1, with 7 bases aligning to TRBD1. The CDR3 spans 14 residues. V lost 7 bases, J lost 2 bases, and 7 bases stayed unmatched. The CDR3 region has the DNA TGTGCCAGCATCTGGACAGGCAGAAACACTGAAGCTTTCTTT. Translated: CASIWTGRNTEAFF.

Many counts were recorded for this clonotype. The chain recombines TRBV6-6 with TRBJ2-4, with unresolved D. The germline V gene has CDR1 MNHNY and CDR2 SVGAGI (reference sequence). There are 16 residues in the CDR3. Deletions cut 7 bases from V and 3 bases from J, with 19 bases between. CDR3 amino acids: CASTPPGSAGKNIQYF. CDR3 DNA sequence: TGTGCCAGCACCCCTCCGGGTTCAGCAGGCAAAAACATTCAGTACTTC.